This T cell receptor beta chain was observed in a study of shared clonotypes between healthy human individuals. CDR1 is SEHNR and CDR2 is FQNEAQ in the germline V gene (reference sequence). The CDR3 sequence is 17 residues long. Trimming took 1 base from V and 3 from J, leaving 19 bases between them. Clones were read by immunoSEQ multiplex PCR, and TCRdb kept only the in-frame ones, dropping some. The sample has about 330,000 clones, around 86% seen once; the top ten hold about 16%. The chain links TRBV7-9 to TRBJ2-7, with D possibly matching TRBD2 (6 bases). Specimen: memory CD8+ T cells sorted from blood. Subset described: CD45RO+ cells pooled with CCR7-negative TemRA cells. The clonotype originates from a man aged 18 to 35 in good health. CDR3 region: CASSLGLLRRGNYEQYF. CDR3 coding DNA: TGTGCCAGCAGCTTAGGTCTGCTGAGGCGGGGAAACTACGAGCAGTACTTC.